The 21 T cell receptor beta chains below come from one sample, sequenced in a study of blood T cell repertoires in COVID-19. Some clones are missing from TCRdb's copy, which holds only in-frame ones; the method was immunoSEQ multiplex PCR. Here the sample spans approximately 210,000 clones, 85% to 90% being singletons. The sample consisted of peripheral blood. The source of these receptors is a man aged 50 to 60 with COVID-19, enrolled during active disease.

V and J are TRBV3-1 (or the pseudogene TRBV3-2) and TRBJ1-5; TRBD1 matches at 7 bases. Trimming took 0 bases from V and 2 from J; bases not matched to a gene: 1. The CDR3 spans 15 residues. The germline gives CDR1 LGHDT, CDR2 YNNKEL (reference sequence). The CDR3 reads CASSQEGTGNQPQHF. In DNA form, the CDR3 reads TGTGCCAGCAGCCAAGAAGGGACAGGCAATCAGCCCCAGCATTTT.

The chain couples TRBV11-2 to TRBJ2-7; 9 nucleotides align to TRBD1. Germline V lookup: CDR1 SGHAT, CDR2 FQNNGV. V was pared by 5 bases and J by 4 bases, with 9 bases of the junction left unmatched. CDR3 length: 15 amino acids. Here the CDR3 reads CASSPRTGGEYEQYF. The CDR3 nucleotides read TGTGCCAGCAGCCCTCGTACAGGGGGCGAATACGAGCAGTACTTC. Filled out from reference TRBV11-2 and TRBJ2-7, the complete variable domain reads EAGVAQSPRYKIIEKRQSVAFWCNPISGHATLYWYQQILGQGPKLLIQFQNNGVVDDSQLPKDRFSAERLKGVDSTLKIQPAKLEDSAVYLCASSPRTGGEYEQYFGPGTRLTVT.

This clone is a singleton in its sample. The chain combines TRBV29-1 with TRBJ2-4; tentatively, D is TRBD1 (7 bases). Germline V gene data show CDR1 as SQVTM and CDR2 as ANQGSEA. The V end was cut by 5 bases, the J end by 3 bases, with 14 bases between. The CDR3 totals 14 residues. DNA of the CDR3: TGCAGCGTTATGCAGGGGGGTCGCAAAAACATTCAGTACTTC. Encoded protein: CSVMQGGRKNIQYF.

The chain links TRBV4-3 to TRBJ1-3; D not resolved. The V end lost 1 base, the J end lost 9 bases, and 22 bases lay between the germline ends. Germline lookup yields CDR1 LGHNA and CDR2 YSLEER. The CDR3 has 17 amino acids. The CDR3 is CASSQGLAAGMSGTIYF. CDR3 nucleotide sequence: TGCGCCAGCAGCCAAGGTCTTGCCGCCGGGATGTCGGGCACCATATATTTT.

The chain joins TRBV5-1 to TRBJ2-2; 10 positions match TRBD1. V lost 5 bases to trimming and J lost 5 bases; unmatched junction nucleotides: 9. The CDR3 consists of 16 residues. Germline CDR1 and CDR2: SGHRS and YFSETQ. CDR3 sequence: CASRPTGGQRTGELFF. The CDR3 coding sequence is TGCGCCAGCAGACCGACAGGGGGCCAGAGGACCGGGGAGCTGTTTTTT.

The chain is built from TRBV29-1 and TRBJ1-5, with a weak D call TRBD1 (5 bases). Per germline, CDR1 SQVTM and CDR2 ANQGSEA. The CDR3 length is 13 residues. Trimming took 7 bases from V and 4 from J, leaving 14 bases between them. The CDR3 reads CSASQGWNQPQHF. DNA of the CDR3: TGCAGCGCCAGTCAGGGATGGAATCAGCCCCAGCATTTT.

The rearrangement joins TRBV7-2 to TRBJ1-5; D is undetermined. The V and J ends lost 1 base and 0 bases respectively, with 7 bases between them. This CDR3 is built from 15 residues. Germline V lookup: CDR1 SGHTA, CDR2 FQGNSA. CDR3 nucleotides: TGTGCCAGCAGCTTAGGGTCAGGTAGCAATCAGCCCCAGCATTTT. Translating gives CASSLGSGSNQPQHF.

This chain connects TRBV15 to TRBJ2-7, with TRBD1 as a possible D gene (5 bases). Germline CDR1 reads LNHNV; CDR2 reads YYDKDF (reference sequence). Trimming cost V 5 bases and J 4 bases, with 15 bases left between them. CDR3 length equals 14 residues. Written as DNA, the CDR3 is TGTGCCACCAGCGATACGCGGACACCTTACGAGCAGTACTTC. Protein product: CATSDTRTPYEQYF. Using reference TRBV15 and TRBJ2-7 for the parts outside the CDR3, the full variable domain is DAMVIQNPRYQVTQFGKPVTLSCSQTLNHNVMYWYQQKSSQAPKLLFHYYDKDFNNEADTPDNFQSRRPNTSFCFLDIRSPGLGDTAMYLCATSDTRTPYEQYFGPGTRLTVT.

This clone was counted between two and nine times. Here the CDR3 DNA reads TGTGCCAGCAGCCCCCTTCCGGGATTTTTTTACAATGAGCAGTTCTTC. Amino acid sequence: CASSPLPGFFYNEQFF. The chain carries TRBV6-2 or TRBV6-3 and TRBJ2-1; D possibly corresponds to TRBD2 (5 bases). This CDR3 is built from 16 residues. Germline values: CDR1 MNHEY, CDR2 SVGEGT. V lost 6 bases and J 4 bases, leaving 19 bases between the germline ends.

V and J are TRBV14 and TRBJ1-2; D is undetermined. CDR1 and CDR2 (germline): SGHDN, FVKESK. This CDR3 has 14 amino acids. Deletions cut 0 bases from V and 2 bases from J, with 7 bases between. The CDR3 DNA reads TGTGCCAGCAGCCAAGATGCCAGAAACTATGGCTACACCTTC. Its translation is CASSQDARNYGYTF.

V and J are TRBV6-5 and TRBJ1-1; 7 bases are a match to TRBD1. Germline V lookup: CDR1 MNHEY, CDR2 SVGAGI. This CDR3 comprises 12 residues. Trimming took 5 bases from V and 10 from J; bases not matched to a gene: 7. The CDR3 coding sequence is TGTGCCAGCAGTCCGCGGGACAGAGGAGCTTTCTTT. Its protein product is CASSPRDRGAFF.

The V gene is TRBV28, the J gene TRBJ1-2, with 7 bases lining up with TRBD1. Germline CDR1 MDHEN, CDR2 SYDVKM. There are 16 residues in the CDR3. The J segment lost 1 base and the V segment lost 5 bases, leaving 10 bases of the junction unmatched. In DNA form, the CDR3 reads TGTGCCAGCAGTCCTAAAACCGGGACAGTTAACTATGGCTACACCTTC. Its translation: CASSPKTGTVNYGYTF.

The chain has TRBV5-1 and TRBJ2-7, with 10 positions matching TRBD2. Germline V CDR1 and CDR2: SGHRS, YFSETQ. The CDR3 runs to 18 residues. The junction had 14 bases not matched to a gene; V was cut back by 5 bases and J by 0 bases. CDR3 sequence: CASRSGTAGLADSYEQYF. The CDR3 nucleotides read TGCGCCAGCAGATCCGGGACAGCCGGACTAGCGGACTCCTACGAGCAGTACTTC.

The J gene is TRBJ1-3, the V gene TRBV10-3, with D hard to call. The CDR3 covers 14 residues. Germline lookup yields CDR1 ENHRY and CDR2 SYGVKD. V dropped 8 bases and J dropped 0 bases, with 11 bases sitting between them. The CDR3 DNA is TGTGCCATCGGGAGACCAAGCTCTGGAAACACCATATATTTT. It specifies CAIGRPSSGNTIYF.

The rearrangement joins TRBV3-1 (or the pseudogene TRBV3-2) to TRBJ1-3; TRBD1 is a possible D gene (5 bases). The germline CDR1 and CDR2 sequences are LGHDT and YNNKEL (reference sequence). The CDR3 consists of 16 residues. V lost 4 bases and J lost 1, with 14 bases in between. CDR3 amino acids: CASSRGDSSSGNTIYF. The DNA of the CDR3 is TGTGCCAGCAGCCGCGGGGACTCCTCGTCTGGAAACACCATATATTTT.

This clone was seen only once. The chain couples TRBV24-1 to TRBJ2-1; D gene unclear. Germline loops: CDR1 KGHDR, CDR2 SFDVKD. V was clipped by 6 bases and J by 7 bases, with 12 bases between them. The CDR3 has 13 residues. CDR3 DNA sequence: TGTGCCACCAGTCGCCGTCCGGAGAATGAGCAGTTCTTC. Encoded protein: CATSRRPENEQFF.

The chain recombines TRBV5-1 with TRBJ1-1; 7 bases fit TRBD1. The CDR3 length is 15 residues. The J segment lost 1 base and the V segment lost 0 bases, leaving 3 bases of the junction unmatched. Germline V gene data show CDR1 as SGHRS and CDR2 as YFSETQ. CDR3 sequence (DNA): TGCGCCAGCAGCTTGGCCCCAGGGGGGAACACTGAAGCTTTCTTT. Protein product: CASSLAPGGNTEAFF. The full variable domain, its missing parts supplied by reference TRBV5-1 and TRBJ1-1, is KAGVTQTPRYLIKTRGQQVTLSCSPISGHRSVSWYQQTPGQGLQFLFEYFSETQRNKGNFPGRFSGRQFSNSRSEMNVSTLELGDSALYLCASSLAPGGNTEAFFGQGTRLTVV.

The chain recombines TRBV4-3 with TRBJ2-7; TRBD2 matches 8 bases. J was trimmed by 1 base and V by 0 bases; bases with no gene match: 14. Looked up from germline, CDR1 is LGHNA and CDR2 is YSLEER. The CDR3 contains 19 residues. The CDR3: CASSQDQVRAGGPSYEQYF. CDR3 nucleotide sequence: TGCGCCAGCAGCCAAGATCAAGTAAGGGCGGGGGGACCTTCCTACGAGCAGTACTTC.

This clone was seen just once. The CDR3 sequence: CASIRGRGGSYEQYF. CDR3 DNA sequence: TGTGCCAGCATCCGGGGGAGGGGCGGCTCCTACGAGCAGTACTTC. The chain combines TRBV6-5 with TRBJ2-7, with TRBD2 matching 7 bases. The V gene end was trimmed by 7 bases and the J gene end by 0 bases; junction bases not matched to a gene: 9. CDR3 length equals 15 residues. Germline-derived CDR1 and CDR2 are MNHEY and SVGAGI.

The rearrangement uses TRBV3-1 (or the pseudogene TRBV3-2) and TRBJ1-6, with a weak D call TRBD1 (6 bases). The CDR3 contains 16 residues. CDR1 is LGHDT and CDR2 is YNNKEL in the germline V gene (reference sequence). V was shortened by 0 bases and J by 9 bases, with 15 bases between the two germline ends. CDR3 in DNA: TGTGCCAGCAGCCAAGAGTTGGGGGTAGGGGGTTCACCCCTCCACTTT. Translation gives CASSQELGVGGSPLHF.

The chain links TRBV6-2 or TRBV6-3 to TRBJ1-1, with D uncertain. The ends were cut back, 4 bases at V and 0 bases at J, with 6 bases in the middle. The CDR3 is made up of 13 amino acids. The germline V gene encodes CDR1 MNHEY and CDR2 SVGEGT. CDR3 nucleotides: TGTGCCAGCAGTTCAGGTATGAACACTGAAGCTTTCTTT. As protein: CASSSGMNTEAFF.